This entry is about one T cell receptor (beta chain). Its antigen is still unknown. The sample belongs to a study of cytomegalovirus exposure and HLA in healthy donors. Sequenced by immunoSEQ multiplex PCR; TCRdb stores in-frame clones only, minus some. The sample shows around 50,000 clones, nearly 95% of them seen only once. The donors were part of the roughly 120-subject validation cohort, which stood apart from the approximately 670-subject first cohort. The germline CDR1 and CDR2 sequences are MDHEN and SYDVKM. The CDR3 consists of 17 residues. V was cut by 1 base and J by 4 bases, with 14 bases left in between. Points from the study as a whole: In the 130 or so validation repertoires, approximately 94% of cluster scores exceeded 0, per a later analysis. Rare TCR sequences dominated, though some public TCRs recurred in many donors. The study flagged approximately 180 TCR beta chains as cytomegalovirus-associated.

The rearrangement uses TRBV28 and TRBJ2-6, with a weak D call TRBD2 (6 bases). Sequencing was performed on PBMCs. The origin of this receptor is a woman aged 18-29 years in good health and CMV-seropositive. The CDR3 sequence: CASSLSGVLLGANVLTF. The CDR3 DNA is TGTGCCAGCAGTTTATCGGGGGTGCTCTTGGGGGCCAACGTCCTGACTTTC.